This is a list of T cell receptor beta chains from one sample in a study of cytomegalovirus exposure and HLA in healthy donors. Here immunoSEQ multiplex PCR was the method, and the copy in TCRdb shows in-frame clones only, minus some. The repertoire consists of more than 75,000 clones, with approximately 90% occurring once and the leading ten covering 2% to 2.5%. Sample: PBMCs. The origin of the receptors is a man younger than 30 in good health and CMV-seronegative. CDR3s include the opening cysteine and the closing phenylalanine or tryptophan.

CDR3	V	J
CASSELRDRDGNTQYF	TRBV6-6	TRBJ2-3
CSVVGLAGVHEQYF	TRBV29-1	TRBJ2-7
CASSLDRFDYGYTF	TRBV28	TRBJ1-2
CASSYSISMDTQYF	TRBV6-6	TRBJ2-3
CASSDGTSGMGEQFF	TRBV6-4	TRBJ2-1
CASSLPTGRETQYF	TRBV5-4	TRBJ2-5
CSVEDRSGSREQYF	TRBV29-1	TRBJ2-7
CASTLSTGAGETQYF	TRBV6-1	TRBJ2-5
CASVDGGEGSNQPQHF	TRBV28	TRBJ1-5
CASSLRIQGARGNTIYF	TRBV4-1	TRBJ1-3
CASSFRGTGSNEQFF	TRBV27	TRBJ2-1
CASSEAALVIGEQFF	TRBV6-1	TRBJ2-1
CASRHLRAGDTGELFF	TRBV19	TRBJ2-2
CASNNIYEQYF	TRBV28	TRBJ2-7
CASQDTLNTEAFF	TRBV27	TRBJ1-1
CASSLRTEQYEQYF	TRBV5-1	TRBJ2-7
CAWSALPGPGSGYTF	TRBV30	TRBJ1-2
CASSQDGRGANNSPLHF	TRBV4-3	TRBJ1-6
CASSKRADEQFF	TRBV19	TRBJ2-1
CASYRRLAGRGNEQFF	TRBV5-6	TRBJ2-1
CASSVPGQRAFEAFF	TRBV5-4	TRBJ1-1
CASSQDWAAGTDTQYF	TRBV4-3	TRBJ2-3
CASSRNGDRADTQYF	TRBV5-1	TRBJ2-3
CASSSQGSNQPQHF	TRBV11-2	TRBJ1-5